This is a list of T cell receptor beta chains from one sample in a study of human T cells and chemical hapten exposure. TCRdb processed the RACE reads anew with MiXCR; each CDR3 protein has one entry. The table has 210,000 or so distinct CDR3 sequences, approximately 24% seen once. The input for sequencing was whole blood, taken in connection with sensitization to the hapten diphenylcyclopropenone (DPC). The receptors stem from a woman in her thirties or forties with alopecia areata. Some clones in this sample may be carry-over from other donors' samples. Each CDR3 is given with its conserved first and last residue. A D gene is named only where the DNA matches it firmly. Expanded clones get a size class; other rows say once, few or many, or leave the size out.

clone_size d_call j_call v_call cdr3_aa cdr3_nt
. TRBD2 TRBJ2-1 TRBV6-2/TRBV6-3 CASSSGLAYNEQFF TGTGCCAGCAGTTCGGGACTAGCTTACAATGAGCAGTTCTTC
. . TRBJ2-6 TRBV7-9 CASTTTVSSGANVLTF TGTGCCAGCACAACGACAGTGAGCTCTGGGGCCAACGTCCTGACTTTC
few TRBD1 TRBJ2-7 TRBV10-3 CAISGGKGQGANEQYF TGTGCCATCAGTGGGGGTAAGGGACAGGGGGCCAACGAGCAGTACTTC
. TRBD1 TRBJ1-2 TRBV5-1 CASSLAGQGEEGYTF TGCGCCAGCAGCTTGGCCGGACAGGGAGAAGAGGGCTACACCTTC
few TRBD2 TRBJ2-4 TRBV6-2/TRBV6-3 CASSPPPGTSGGIQYF TGTGCCAGCAGCCCACCTCCCGGGACTAGCGGGGGCATTCAGTACTTC
few . TRBJ2-5 TRBV6-5 CASAPRELHIRETQYF TGTGCCAGCGCGCCCAGGGAGCTCCATATTCGGGAGACCCAGTACTTC
. . TRBJ1-5 TRBV15 CATSVGGAQPQHF TGTGCCACCAGCGTCGGGGGAGCCCAGCCCCAGCATTTT
many . TRBJ1-3 TRBV20-1 CSARKQVSGNTIYF TGCAGTGCTAGGAAACAGGTTTCTGGAAACACCATATATTTT
. . TRBJ1-1 TRBV10-3 CAVQRSNTEAFF TGTGCCGTTCAAAGATCGAACACTGAAGCTTTCTTT
many . TRBJ2-2 TRBV12-3/TRBV12-4 CASRIGRSTGELFF TGTGCCAGCAGGATCGGACGGTCTACCGGGGAGCTGTTTTTT
few . TRBJ2-7 TRBV11-1 CASSLRGGAGEQYF TGTGCCAGCAGCTTACGTGGGGGCGCGGGGGAGCAGTACTTC
few . TRBJ2-3 TRBV20-1 CSARDRTQLLTDTQYF TGCAGTGCTAGAGATCGGACCCAACTCCTCACAGATACGCAGTATTTT
many . TRBJ2-3 TRBV20-1 CSARGVAAVDTQYF TGCAGTGCTAGAGGGGTAGCGGCCGTGGATACGCAGTATTTT
few . TRBJ1-4 TRBV27 CASSSDGPNEKLFF TGTGCCAGCAGTTCCGACGGTCCTAATGAAAAACTGTTTTTT
many . TRBJ1-1 TRBV20-1 CSARPGSTNTEAFF TGCAGTGCTCGTCCAGGGTCCACGAACACTGAAGCTTTCTTT